This entry lists 24 T cell receptor beta chains sequenced from one sample in a study of T cells in Graves' hyperthyroidism and ophthalmopathy. RNA transcripts were the template for amplifying TCR beta CDR3 regions. HTBI primers were used for first-round RT-PCR of the TCR CDR3. TCRdb reanalysed the multiplex PCR reads using MiXCR and keeps one entry per CDR3 protein. The repertoire holds 45,000 to 50,000 distinct CDR3 sequences, with 45% to 50% as singletons. The sample comprised peripheral blood or thyroid tissue (not recorded which). These receptors originate from a woman in her forties or fifties with Graves' hyperthyroidism.

The table lists this clonotype with many counts. J is TRBJ1-2 and V is TRBV25-1; the D is unclear. Germline V gene data show CDR1 as MGHDK and CDR2 as SYGVNS. Trimming took off 3 bases at V and 4 bases at J, with 12 bases between the two ends. CDR3 length equals 14 residues. The CDR3 nucleotides are TGTGCCAGCAGTGAGGCGGGTTCAGGCTATGGCTACACCTTC. It translates to CASSEAGSGYGYTF.

This clonotype has ten or more counts. The chain couples TRBV29-1 to TRBJ2-7; TRBD2 aligns across 8 bases. The germline V gene has CDR1 SQVTM and CDR2 ANQGSEA. CDR3 size: 14 residues. The junction had 11 bases not matched to a gene; V was cut back by 6 bases and J by 4 bases. The CDR3 is CSVAAGGRRYEQYF. CDR3 DNA: TGCAGCGTGGCTGCGGGAGGAAGGAGGTACGAGCAGTACTTC.

Many counts were recorded for this clonotype. The gene calls are TRBV20-1 and TRBJ2-3, with 8 bases matching TRBD2. The CDR3 loop spans 14 amino acids. CDR1 is DFQATT and CDR2 is SNEGSKA in the germline V gene (reference sequence). V gave up 5 bases and J gave up 7 bases; unmatched junction bases: 11. The CDR3 DNA reads TGCAGTGCTGTGGGGGTAGCGGGAAGTAATACGCAGTATTTT. The encoded protein is CSAVGVAGSNTQYF.

J is TRBJ2-5 and V is TRBV20-1; D perhaps matches TRBD1 (6 bases). Germline V gene sequence: CDR1 DFQATT, CDR2 SNEGSKA (reference sequence). V was shortened by 2 bases and J by 9 bases, with 19 bases between the two germline ends. The CDR3 sequence is 14 residues long. The CDR3 coding sequence is TGCAGTGCTAGAACCGGGACACACAATCAGCCCCAGTACTTC. Its protein product is CSARTGTHNQPQYF.

This clonotype has ten or more counts. The chain uses TRBV12-3 or TRBV12-4 and TRBJ1-2, with no clear D. The CDR3 is 14 residues long. Trimming shortened V by 6 bases and J by 11 bases, and 22 bases separated the two germline ends. CDR3 loop: CASREAGPPLGYTF. CDR3 in DNA: TGTGCCAGCAGGGAAGCCGGACCCCCTTTAGGGTACACCTTC.

About this clonotype itself: The CDR3 end shows no conserved phenylalanine or tryptophan, and so a read error is likely. The genes are TRBV5-6 and TRBJ2-7, with TRBD2 matching 9 bases. CDR1 is SGHDT, CDR2 YYEEEE, per germline. This CDR3 is built from 15 residues. CDR3 in DNA: TGCGCCAGCAGCGGGGGGCTGGGGATCCCCTACGAGCAGTACTCC. Translating gives CASSGGLGIPYEQYS.

Many counts were recorded for this clonotype. The chain links TRBV5-5 to TRBJ1-2; a weak D match, TRBD1 (6 bases). CDR1 SGHKS and CDR2 YYEKEE come from the germline V gene (reference sequence). Trimming stripped 0 bases from V and 4 bases from J, with 13 bases between. The CDR3 extends over 15 amino acids. CDR3 sequence (DNA): TGTGCCAGCAGCTTGGCCGGGGGCGGGACCTATGGCTACACCTTC. It is translated as CASSLAGGGTYGYTF.

This clonotype was counted ten times or more. For the CDR3, the DNA is TGTGCCAGCAGCCGAGGACCCGGGGAGACCCAGTACTTC. Translating it yields CASSRGPGETQYF. The chain recombines TRBV14 with TRBJ2-5; the D is unclear. The CDR3 sequence is 13 residues long. Germline CDR1 and CDR2: SGHDN and FVKESK. Trimming shortened V by 4 bases and J by 5 bases, and 11 bases separated the two germline ends.

The table lists this clonotype with many counts. The chain is built from TRBV4-1 and TRBJ1-2; tentatively, D is TRBD1 (6 bases). Deletions cut 0 bases from V and 3 bases from J, with 17 bases between. Germline CDR1 is MGHRA and CDR2 is YSYEKL. This CDR3 region has 17 residues. The CDR3 loop is CASSQDVTGQSYYGYTF. DNA for the CDR3: TGCGCCAGCAGCCAAGATGTTACCGGACAGAGCTACTATGGCTACACCTTC.

This clonotype has a count of ten or more. The chain is built from TRBV7-8 and TRBJ2-7; TRBD1 matches 8 bases. Germline CDR1 reads SGHVS; CDR2 reads FQNEAQ. V lost 5 bases to trimming and J lost 5 bases; unmatched junction nucleotides: 8. The CDR3 covers 14 residues. Here the CDR3 reads CASSPEDRDHEQYF. In nucleotides, the CDR3 is TGTGCCAGCAGCCCCGAGGACAGGGATCACGAGCAGTACTTC.

This clonotype appeared many times. The J gene is TRBJ2-2, the V gene TRBV12-3 or TRBV12-4; 7 nucleotides agree with TRBD2. CDR3 length equals 16 residues. J gave up 1 base and V 8 bases, and 10 bases lay outside the gene matches. DNA for the CDR3: TGTGCCAGCTTTCCGCGGGGGAAGGGGAACACCGGGGAGCTGTTTTTT. It encodes CASFPRGKGNTGELFF.

This clonotype was seen ten or more times. The chain recombines TRBV6-2 or TRBV6-3 with TRBJ1-2; a possible D gene is TRBD1 (5 bases). V lost 1 base to trimming and J lost 6 bases, with 12 bases between them. The CDR3 extends over 14 amino acids. Germline V gene sequence: CDR1 MNHEY, CDR2 SVGEGT. The CDR3 nucleotides read TGTGCCAGCAGTTACTTGACCAGGGTGGATGGCTACACCTTC. Translated: CASSYLTRVDGYTF.

Notes on this clonotype: A much larger clone lies a single base off, so this may be a read error. The chain links TRBV28 to TRBJ1-6; no clear D. The CDR3 is 13 amino acids. Germline V CDR1 and CDR2: MDHEN, SYDVKM. The V and J ends lost 5 bases and 11 bases respectively, with 13 bases between them. The CDR3, as DNA: TGTGCCAGCAGTGTCCCTGGCGGAGCACCCCTCCACTTT. Amino acids: CASSVPGGAPLHF.

The V and J genes are TRBV2 and TRBJ1-4; D is possibly TRBD1 (6 bases). V was trimmed by 4 bases and J by 4 bases, leaving 16 bases between them. This CDR3 contains 16 residues. CDR1 is SNHLY, CDR2 FYNNEI, per germline. Written as DNA, the CDR3 is TGTGCCAGCAGTGCAAAACAGGGTAGCCATAATGAAAAACTGTTTTTT. Its translation: CASSAKQGSHNEKLFF.

The chain's CDR3 is CASSPGLPEQGGNSNQPQHF. The DNA for the CDR3 is TGTGCCAGCAGTCCGGGACTCCCGGAGCAGGGGGGGAATAGCAATCAGCCCCAGCATTTT. The J gene is TRBJ1-5, the V gene TRBV6-5; 7 nucleotides align to TRBD1. V lost 5 bases, J lost 0 bases, and 19 bases stayed unmatched. This CDR3 spans 20 amino acids. CDR1 is MNHEY, CDR2 SVGAGI, per germline.

The table lists this clonotype with a few counts. This chain joins TRBV20-1 and TRBJ2-7; 7 positions agree with TRBD1. After removal of 6 bases from V and 4 bases from J, the junction contained 3 bases not matched to a gene. CDR3 length: 11 amino acids. The germline CDR1 and CDR2 sequences are DFQATT and SNEGSKA (reference sequence). The CDR3 DNA follows: TGCAGTGCGAAGACAGGGTACGAGCAGTACTTC. Translating it yields CSAKTGYEQYF.

This clonotype was counted many times. The V and J genes are TRBV29-1 and TRBJ2-3; a weak D match, TRBD2 (6 bases). The CDR3 sequence is 12 residues long. Germline CDR1 and CDR2: SQVTM and ANQGSEA. The V and J ends lost 6 bases and 3 bases respectively, with 10 bases between them. Here the CDR3 reads CSVVGGTDTQYF. The DNA for the CDR3 is TGCAGCGTGGTGGGGGGTACAGATACGCAGTATTTT.

This clonotype was seen many times. J is TRBJ2-2 and V is TRBV27; TRBD1 might be the D (5 bases). Germline V gene lookup returns CDR1 MNHEY and CDR2 SMNVEV (reference sequence). V was clipped by 3 bases and J by 6 bases, with 11 bases between them. The CDR3 totals 14 residues. The CDR3 coding sequence is TGTGCCAGCAGTTTTCAGGGTGGGGCCGGGGAGCTGTTTTTT. Its translation: CASSFQGGAGELFF.

This chain joins TRBV10-3 and TRBJ2-1; TRBD2 is a possible D gene (6 bases). V was trimmed by 10 bases and J by 6 bases, leaving 16 bases between them. The CDR3 contains 13 residues. CDR1 is ENHRY and CDR2 is SYGVKD in the germline V gene. This CDR3 is CATTRLGGNEQFF. CDR3 DNA: TGTGCCACCACGCGTTTGGGGGGCAATGAGCAGTTCTTC.

This clonotype was seen only once. The chain recombines TRBV13 with TRBJ1-3, with D possibly TRBD1 on 5 matching bases. Per germline, CDR1 PRHDT and CDR2 FYEKMQ (reference sequence). Trimming stripped 1 base from V and 2 bases from J, with 6 bases between. This CDR3 comprises 14 residues. As DNA, the CDR3 is TGTGCCAGCAGCTTAGCAGGGCCTGGAAACACCATATATTTT. Protein product: CASSLAGPGNTIYF.

The chain has TRBV10-3 and TRBJ1-4, with D perhaps matching TRBD1 (6 bases). V was clipped by 0 bases and J by 5 bases, with 19 bases between them. Germline V lookup: CDR1 ENHRY, CDR2 SYGVKD. The CDR3 has 18 amino acids. The CDR3 loop reads CAISESIIFGQSNEKLFF. The CDR3 DNA follows: TGTGCCATCAGTGAGTCCATTATATTTGGACAGTCGAATGAAAAACTGTTTTTT.

The V and J genes are TRBV19 and TRBJ2-7, with a tentative D call TRBD1 (6 bases). The germline CDR1 and CDR2 sequences are LNHDA and SQIVND (reference sequence). The ends were cut back, 4 bases at V and 5 bases at J, with 15 bases in the middle. The CDR3 covers 14 residues. CDR3 sequence: CASSRGTRSDEQYF. The CDR3 region has the DNA TGTGCCAGTAGTAGGGGGACAAGGTCTGACGAGCAGTACTTC.

The rearrangement uses TRBV5-1 and TRBJ2-5, with 9 bases fitting TRBD1. V dropped 4 bases and J dropped 3; count of bases not matched to a gene: 4. The germline gives CDR1 SGHRS, CDR2 YFSETQ. CDR3 size: 14 residues. The CDR3 sequence: CASSPRDREETQYF. The CDR3 bases are TGCGCCAGCAGCCCCCGGGACAGGGAAGAGACCCAGTACTTC.

The table lists this clonotype with many counts. The chain combines TRBV20-1 with TRBJ2-5, with 11 positions matching TRBD2. CDR1 DFQATT and CDR2 SNEGSKA come from the germline V gene (reference sequence). V trimming: 3 bases; J trimming: 4 bases; junction bases outside the gene matches: 7. The CDR3 is 15 residues long. The CDR3 DNA reads as TGCAGTGCTAGGCCCGGGACTAGCGGCCTAGAGACCCAGTACTTC. It encodes CSARPGTSGLETQYF.